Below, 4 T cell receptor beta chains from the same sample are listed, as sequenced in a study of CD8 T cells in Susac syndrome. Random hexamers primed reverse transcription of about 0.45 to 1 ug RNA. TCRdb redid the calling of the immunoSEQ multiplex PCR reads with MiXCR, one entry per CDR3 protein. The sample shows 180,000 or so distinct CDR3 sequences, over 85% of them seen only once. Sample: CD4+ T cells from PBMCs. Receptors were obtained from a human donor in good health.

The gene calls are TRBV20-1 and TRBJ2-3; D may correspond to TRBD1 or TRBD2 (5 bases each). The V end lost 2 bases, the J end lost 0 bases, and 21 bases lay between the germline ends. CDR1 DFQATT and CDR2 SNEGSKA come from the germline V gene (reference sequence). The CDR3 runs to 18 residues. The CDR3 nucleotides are TGCAGTGCTAGACATTTGCTATTGGGACGGACAAGCACAGATACGCAGTATTTT. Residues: CSARHLLLGRTSTDTQYF.

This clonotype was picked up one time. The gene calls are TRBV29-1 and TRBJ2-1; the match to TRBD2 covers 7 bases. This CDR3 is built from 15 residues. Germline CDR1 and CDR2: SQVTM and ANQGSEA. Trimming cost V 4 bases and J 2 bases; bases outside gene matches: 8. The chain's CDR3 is CSVVLAEPPYNEQFF. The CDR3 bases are TGCAGCGTTGTTCTAGCGGAGCCTCCCTACAATGAGCAGTTCTTC.

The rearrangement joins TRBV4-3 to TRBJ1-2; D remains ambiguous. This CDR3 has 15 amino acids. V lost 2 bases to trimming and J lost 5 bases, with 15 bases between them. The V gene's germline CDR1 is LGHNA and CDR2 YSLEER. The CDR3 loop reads CASSQQSVPWYGYTF. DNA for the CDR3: TGCGCCAGCAGCCAACAATCAGTACCATGGTATGGCTACACCTTC.

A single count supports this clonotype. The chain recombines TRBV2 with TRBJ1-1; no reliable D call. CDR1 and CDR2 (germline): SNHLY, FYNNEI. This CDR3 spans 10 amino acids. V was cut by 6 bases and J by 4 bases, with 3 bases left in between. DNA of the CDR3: TGTGCCAGCAGAGTCACTGAAGCTTTCTTT. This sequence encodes CASRVTEAFF. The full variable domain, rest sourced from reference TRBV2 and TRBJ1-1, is EPEVTQTPSHQVTQMGQEVILRCVPISNHLYFYWYRQILGQKVEFLVSFYNNEISEKSEIFDDQFSVERPDGSNFTLKIRSTKLEDSAMYFCASRVTEAFFGQGTRLTVV.